Shown below are 10 T cell receptor beta chains from a single sample sequenced in a study of technical replicates of blood from a few donors. Produced via immunoSEQ multiplex PCR; TCRdb's table is partial and in-frame only. The repertoire holds approximately 85,000 clones, with over 85% as singletons. Sequences were obtained from T cells isolated from PBMCs. These receptors originate from a human donor in good health.

The chain recombines TRBV15 with TRBJ1-2; no clear D gene. CDR1 and CDR2 from the germline V gene are LNHNV and YYDKDF (reference sequence). Trimming took 0 bases from V and 8 from J, leaving 7 bases between them. The CDR3 runs 12 residues. CDR3 residues: CATSRDWAGYTF. The CDR3 DNA reads TGTGCCACCAGCAGAGACTGGGCCGGCTACACCTTC.

The V gene is TRBV4-1, the J gene TRBJ1-1, with a possible D match to TRBD1 (6 bases). V lost 1 base to trimming and J lost 1 base, with 10 bases between them. The CDR3 sequence is 15 residues long. The V gene's germline CDR1 is MGHRA and CDR2 YSYEKL. CDR3 DNA: TGCGCCAGCAGCCAAGTCGGGACAAAGAACACTGAAGCTTTCTTT. Amino acids: CASSQVGTKNTEAFF.

The chain recombines TRBV7-9 with TRBJ2-3; TRBD2 is a possible D gene (5 bases). Deletions cut 7 bases from V and 6 bases from J, with 20 bases between. This CDR3 spans 15 amino acids. Germline V gene sequence: CDR1 SEHNR, CDR2 FQNEAQ (reference sequence). CDR3 sequence (DNA): TGTGCCAGCATCTTTTCCTGGGGAGAGGACGATACGCAGTATTTT. This encodes CASIFSWGEDDTQYF.

The CDR3 coding sequence is TGTGCCAGCAGTGATAGCGGGAGAGAGACCCAGTACTTC. Translating it yields CASSDSGRETQYF. The J gene is TRBJ2-5, the V gene TRBV2; 9 nucleotides agree with TRBD2. Germline CDR1 SNHLY, CDR2 FYNNEI. After removal of 3 bases from V and 4 bases from J, the junction contained 0 bases not matched to a gene. This CDR3 is built from 13 residues. The full variable domain, its missing parts supplied by reference TRBV2 and TRBJ2-5, is EPEVTQTPSHQVTQMGQEVILRCVPISNHLYFYWYRQILGQKVEFLVSFYNNEISEKSEIFDDQFSVERPDGSNFTLKIRSTKLEDSAMYFCASSDSGRETQYFGPGTRLLVL.

The chain links TRBV5-4 to TRBJ2-7; possibly TRBD2 for D (6 bases). The V gene lost 2 bases and the J gene lost 5 bases, with 11 bases spanning the gap. Per germline, CDR1 SGHNT and CDR2 YYREEE (reference sequence). CDR3 length equals 13 residues. CDR3 DNA: TGTGCCAGCAGCTTTGGGGGGAACAACGAGCAGTACTTC. Its translation is CASSFGGNNEQYF.

The chain employs TRBV10-3 and TRBJ2-3; 9 nucleotides align to TRBD2. Germline V gene sequence: CDR1 ENHRY, CDR2 SYGVKD. V lost 3 bases, J lost 2 bases, and 6 bases stayed unmatched. The CDR3 sequence is 16 residues long. The CDR3 DNA follows: TGTGCCATCAGTGAATCGGCTAGCGGGGACACAGATACGCAGTATTTT. Encoded protein: CAISESASGDTDTQYF.

V and J are TRBV27 and TRBJ2-5, with D hard to call. Germline assignment: CDR1 MNHEY and CDR2 SMNVEV (reference sequence). V gave up 5 bases and J gave up 5 bases, with 12 bases separating them. The CDR3 is 13 residues long. The CDR3, as DNA: TGTGCCAGCAGTCTGAGTAGAGCTGAGACCCAGTACTTC. This translates into CASSLSRAETQYF.

J is TRBJ2-7 and V is TRBV29-1; the match to TRBD1 covers 9 bases. The CDR3 totals 17 residues. Trimming cost V 4 bases and J 6 bases; bases outside gene matches: 19. CDR1 and CDR2 (germline): SQVTM, ANQGSEA. The DNA of the CDR3 is TGCAGCGTTGCCCGTCGCAGCCCGGGACAGGGCACGATCGAGCAGTACTTC. It codes for CSVARRSPGQGTIEQYF.

The chain joins TRBV5-1 to TRBJ2-3, with 8 bases that match TRBD1. CDR1 and CDR2 from the germline V gene are SGHRS and YFSETQ. V dropped 4 bases and J dropped 3; count of bases not matched to a gene: 4. CDR3 length: 14 residues. CDR3 coding DNA: TGCGCCAGCAGCGGACAGGGAGGAACAGATACGCAGTATTTT. Protein product: CASSGQGGTDTQYF.

The chain links TRBV29-1 to TRBJ1-4; D not certain. Germline V gene data show CDR1 as SQVTM and CDR2 as ANQGSEA. The CDR3 totals 15 residues. V was cut by 6 bases and J by 7 bases, with 21 bases left in between. The CDR3 coding sequence is TGCAGCGTAGGTACCGCGACAAGTGCCAGTGAAAAACTGTTTTTT. This gives the protein CSVGTATSASEKLFF.